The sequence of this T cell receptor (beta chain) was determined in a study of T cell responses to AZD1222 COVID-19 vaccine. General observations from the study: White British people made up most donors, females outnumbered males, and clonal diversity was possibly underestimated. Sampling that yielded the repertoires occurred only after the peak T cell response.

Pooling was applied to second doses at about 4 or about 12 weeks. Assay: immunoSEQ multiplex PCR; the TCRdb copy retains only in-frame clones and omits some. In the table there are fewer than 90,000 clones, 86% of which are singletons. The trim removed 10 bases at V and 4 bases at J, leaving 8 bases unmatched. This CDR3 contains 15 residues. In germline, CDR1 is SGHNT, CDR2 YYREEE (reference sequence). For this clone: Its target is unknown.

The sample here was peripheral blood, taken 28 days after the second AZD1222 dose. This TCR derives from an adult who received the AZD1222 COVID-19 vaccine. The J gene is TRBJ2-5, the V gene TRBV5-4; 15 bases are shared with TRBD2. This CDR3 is CAFRTSGGALETQYF. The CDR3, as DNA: TGTGCCTTTCGGACTAGCGGGGGGGCCTTAGAGACCCAGTACTTC. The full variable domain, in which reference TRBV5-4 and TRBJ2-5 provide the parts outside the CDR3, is ETGVTQSPTHLIKTRGQQVTLRCSSQSGHNTVSWYQQALGQGPQFIFQYYREEENGRGNFPPRFSGLQFPNYSSELNVNALELDDSALYLCAFRTSGGALETQYFGPGTRLLVL.